Listed below are T cell receptor beta chains from one sample, sequenced in a study of early T cells in non-severe SARS-CoV-2 infection. From the 5' RACE reads, TCRdb called clonotypes with MiXCR, one entry per CDR3 protein. The sample records about 25,000 distinct CDR3 sequences, around 4.8% being singletons. Sequenced sample: whole blood. These receptors originate from an adult who was a healthcare worker with PCR-confirmed SARS-CoV-2 infection or an uninfected control (not recorded which). The CDR3 runs from the conserved cysteine through the conserved F or W. The D gene is left open where the match is weak. Only some rows state a clone size, as once, few, many or a class for expanded clones.

>TRBV30|.|.|TRBJ2-3
CAWSGVGADTQYF
TGTGCCTGGAGCGGTGTGGGGGCGGATACGCAGTATTTT
>TRBV20-1|.|.|TRBJ1-6
CSASKWQGSNSPLHF
TGCAGTGCTAGTAAATGGCAGGGTTCTAATTCACCCCTCCACTTT
>TRBV7-3|TRBD2|few|TRBJ2-7
CASSLESWAGAMYF
TGTGCCAGCAGCTTAGAATCTTGGGCGGGAGCAATGTACTTC
>TRBV28|TRBD2|many|TRBJ2-3
CACLAGVTDTQYF
TGTGCCTGCCTAGCGGGAGTCACAGATACGCAGTATTTT
>TRBV6-1|TRBD1|many|TRBJ1-5
CASSEGVHRGLIDQPQHF
TGTGCCAGCAGTGAAGGAGTACACAGGGGGCTCATTGATCAGCCCCAGCATTTT
>TRBV10-3|.|many|TRBJ1-1
CAIGQSGENPEAFF
TGTGCCATCGGGCAGAGTGGAGAAAACCCTGAAGCTTTCTTT
>TRBV7-8|TRBD1|few|TRBJ1-4
CASSLSLRGREKLFF
TGTGCCAGCAGCTTAAGTCTTAGGGGGCGAGAAAAACTGTTTTTT
>TRBV5-1|.|medium-sized|TRBJ1-3
CASSLEGPDSGNTIYF
TGCGCCAGCAGCTTGGAGGGTCCCGACTCTGGAAACACCATATATTTT
>TRBV20-1|.|many|TRBJ1-6
CSAWDTKAYNSPLHF
TGCAGTGCTTGGGACACCAAAGCCTATAATTCACCCCTCCACTTT
>TRBV4-1|.|many|TRBJ2-1
CASSQNPTGPSYNEQFF
TGCGCCAGCAGCCAAAACCCAACAGGACCCTCCTACAATGAGCAGTTCTTC
>TRBV12-3/TRBV12-4|.|many|TRBJ1-4
CASSLSGWRKLFF
TGTGCCAGCAGTTTATCGGGGTGGCGAAAACTGTTTTTT
>TRBV5-1|.|few|TRBJ2-7
CASSLDRDDYEQYF
TGCGCCAGCAGCTTGGACCGGGACGACTACGAGCAGTACTTC
>TRBV7-9|.|many|TRBJ1-2
CASSLGGLPNYGYTF
TGTGCCAGCAGCTTGGGGGGATTACCTAACTATGGCTACACCTTC
>TRBV29-1|TRBD1|.|TRBJ1-4
CSVGGTGYEKLFF
TGCAGCGTTGGGGGGACAGGTTACGAAAAACTGTTTTTT
>TRBV3-1|.|few|TRBJ1-2
CASSQDHGYDYTF
TGTGCCAGCAGCCAAGATCATGGGTATGACTACACCTTC
>TRBV14|TRBD1|.|TRBJ2-3
CASRQGASGYTDTQYF
TGTGCCAGCAGGCAGGGGGCGAGCGGATACACAGATACGCAGTATTTT
>TRBV15|TRBD1|many|TRBJ1-1
CATGQGINTEAFF
TGTGCCACCGGACAGGGAATCAACACTGAAGCTTTCTTT
>TRBV5-1|.|many|TRBJ2-7
CASSLEADYYEQYF
TGCGCCAGCAGCTTGGAGGCAGATTACTACGAGCAGTACTTC
>TRBV9|.|many|TRBJ1-3
CASSPNLSGNTIYF
TGTGCCAGCAGCCCGAATCTCTCTGGAAACACCATATATTTT
>TRBV28|.|few|TRBJ1-3
CASTRGGGSGNTIYF
TGTGCCAGCACCCGGGGAGGGGGCTCTGGAAACACCATATATTTT
>TRBV6-5|TRBD1|few|TRBJ2-7
CASSRQGISYEQYF
TGTGCCAGCAGTCGACAGGGAATCTCCTACGAGCAGTACTTC